This TCR beta chain was found in a study of T cell changes during pregnancy in multiple sclerosis. Sequenced by immunoSEQ multiplex PCR; TCRdb stores in-frame clones only, minus some. This table has about 16,000 clones, approximately 95% appearing once. CDR3 length: 15 amino acids. Per germline, CDR1 LGHNA and CDR2 YNFKEQ. With 1 base clipped from V and 0 bases from J, the junction kept 0 bases outside the gene matches. This TCR was sampled from a female donor with multiple sclerosis, enrolled in a pregnancy study. The chain joins TRBV4-2 to TRBJ1-2; TRBD1 matches at 9 bases. This sample comprised peripheral blood, obtained in the third trimester of pregnancy. The CDR3 loop reads CASSQGQGANYGYTF. In nucleotides, the CDR3 is TGTGCCAGCAGCCAAGGACAGGGGGCTAACTATGGCTACACCTTC.